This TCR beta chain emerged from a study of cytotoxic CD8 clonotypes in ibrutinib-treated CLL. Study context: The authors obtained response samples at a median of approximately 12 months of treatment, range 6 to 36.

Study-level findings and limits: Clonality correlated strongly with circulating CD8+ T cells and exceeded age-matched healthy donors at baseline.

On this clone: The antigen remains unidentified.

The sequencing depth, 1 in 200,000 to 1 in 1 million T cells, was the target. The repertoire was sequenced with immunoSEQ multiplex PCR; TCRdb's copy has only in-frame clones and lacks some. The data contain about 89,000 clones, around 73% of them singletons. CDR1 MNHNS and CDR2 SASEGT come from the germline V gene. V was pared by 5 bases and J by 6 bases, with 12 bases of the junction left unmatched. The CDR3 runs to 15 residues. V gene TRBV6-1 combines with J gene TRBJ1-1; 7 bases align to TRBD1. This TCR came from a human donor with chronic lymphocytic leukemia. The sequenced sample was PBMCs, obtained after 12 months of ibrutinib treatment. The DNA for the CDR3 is TGTGCCAGCAGTCTACGGACAGGAACAGTCGCTGAAGCTTTCTTT. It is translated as CASSLRTGTVAEAFF.